This T cell receptor (beta chain) was sequenced for a study of T-cell reconstitution after alpha-beta-depleted transplantation in children. The CDR3 loop spans 13 amino acids. J gave up 3 bases and V 4 bases, and 3 bases lay outside the gene matches. Germline V lookup: CDR1 DFQATT, CDR2 SNEGSKA (reference sequence). Preparation of the TCRbeta library was carried out with unique molecular identifiers. MiXCR was run by TCRdb on the PCR reads, yielding one entry per CDR3 protein. Counted here are 200,000 to 300,000 distinct CDR3 sequences, about 24% occurring once; the ten biggest clones make up 4% to 5.5%.

This TCR was sampled from a female patient between 2 and 10 years old who had a stem cell transplant for congenital amegakaryocytic thrombocytopenia, so the T cells may come from the graft donor. The chain carries TRBV20-1 and TRBJ2-7; 10 bases align to TRBD2. The material sequenced was PBMCs, mostly from graft donor cells, taken 360 days after TCRalphabeta/CD19-depleted stem cell transplant. As DNA, the CDR3 is TGCAGTGCTACTAGCGGGAGAGGCTACGAGCAGTACTTC. Protein product: CSATSGRGYEQYF.